This TCR beta chain comes out of a study of identical twins. Broader study findings: Twin-shared out-of-frame alpha sequences showed excess low generation probability.

TCRdb reprocessed the 5' RACE reads via MiXCR and lists one record per CDR3 protein. Of fewer than 500,000 distinct CDR3 sequences listed, more than 20% are singletons. For this clonotype: The antigen is not known.

Germline V lookup: CDR1 SGHTA, CDR2 FQGNSA. The ends were cut back, 4 bases at V and 11 bases at J, with 17 bases in the middle. This CDR3 spans 13 amino acids. The data were also submitted as part of a second study, on T cells expressing NK-cell markers. Per that paper: Most of the eight sequenced donors tested HCMV-seropositive; one tested seronegative. The share of CD8+ T cells held by dominant NKG2C+ clonotypes was 1.0-7.0% in about six donors. Evidence did not settle whether expanded NKG2C+ T cell clones targeted HCMV.

The TCR originated in a woman aged 18-29 years in good health. The chain carries TRBV7-2 and TRBJ1-2, with a tentative D call TRBD1 (5 bases). Sequencing input: CD4+ T cells sorted from blood. As DNA, the CDR3 is TGTGCCAGCAGCTCAACAGGAGGGGAGGGGTACACCTTC. Translated: CASSSTGGEGYTF.